This TCR beta chain was identified in a study of blood T cell repertoires in COVID-19. Across the whole study: Acute and convalescent COVID-19 samples came from the United States, Italy and Spain.

In the authors' workflow: Amplification from reference gene primers served as the basis for estimated nucleated cell counts. Measured with immunoSEQ multiplex PCR; TCRdb has only the in-frame clones, and not every one. The DNA was the basis for D and trimming; V, J and clone size are from that table. The data contain just under 80,000 clones, over 75% of them singletons. J gave up 4 bases and V 7 bases, and 8 bases lay outside the gene matches. Germline V gene data show CDR1 as MNHNY and CDR2 as SVGAGI (reference sequence). The length of the CDR3 is 14 residues. The chain employs TRBV6-6 and TRBJ1-1; the match to TRBD1 covers 8 bases. The receptor was isolated from a human donor in a cohort sampled during active COVID-19. Sequencing was performed on peripheral blood. The CDR3 bases are TGTGCCAGCACCCAGACAGGGGCGGGCACTGAAGCTTTCTTT. Amino acids: CASTQTGAGTEAFF.